Listed below are T cell receptor beta chains from one sample, sequenced in a study of T cells in Graves' hyperthyroidism and ophthalmopathy. Each CDR3 protein is one row after TCRdb ran MiXCR on the multiplex PCR reads. The sample holds some 490,000 distinct CDR3 sequences, around 16% seen once. The specimen sequenced was blood. Receptor source: a young woman with Graves' ophthalmopathy. Both conserved end residues are part of each CDR3. The order of the fields is CDR3 length, V gene, clone size, CDR3 protein. Size values are once, few and many counts, or a class for expanded clones, and some rows have none.

>13|TRBV12-3/TRBV12-4|many
CASSAGFGYEQYF
>14|TRBV20-1|many
CSAATGAGGSPLHF
>16|TRBV4-3|NA
CASSQDMGSGANVLTF
>16|TRBV7-3|few
CASSPSGVKNTGELFF
>13|TRBV20-1|few
CSYGQGAGNEQFF
>15|TRBV2|many
CASSDGAGVPYEQYF
>15|TRBV20-1|many
CSARDQQTGANVLTF
>13|TRBV29-1|few
CGVEDGQNTEAFF
>15|TRBV6-1|many
CASSEASGTNYEQYF
>16|TRBV28|many
CASSLSLSGTEEKLFF
>12|TRBV20-1|NA
CSARDLGNIQYF
>11|TRBV27|few
CAGRGPGGYTF